Listed below are T cell receptor beta chains from one sample, sequenced in a study of regulatory T cells in long-lasting Graves disease. TCRdb ran MiXCR on the multiplex PCR reads and lists one entry per CDR3 protein. Of over 300,000 distinct CDR3 sequences listed, around a fifth were seen once; the top ten hold 29%. Sequenced material: peripheral blood mononuclear cells (PBMCs), taken when the disease was refractory, from a patient treated with antithyroid drugs. Receptors were obtained from a female donor with Graves disease. CDR3s leave out the opening cysteine and the closing phenylalanine or tryptophan.

cdr3_aa	v_call	j_call
ASSLERGINEQY	TRBV7-2	TRBJ2-7
ASSFYSQPQH	TRBV5-6	TRBJ1-5
ASSLGQGNNYEQY	TRBV7-8	TRBJ2-7
ASSQGQGDASNQPQH	TRBV3-1	TRBJ1-5
ASSTTRDYEQY	TRBV18	TRBJ2-7
ASSLQGIKPQH	TRBV5-6	TRBJ1-5
ASSLFRGTYEQY	TRBV11-1	TRBJ2-7
ASSDQIYQETQY	TRBV2	TRBJ2-5
ASSQDWGGNTEAF	TRBV14	TRBJ1-1
ASSLTHIWSDEQF	TRBV27	TRBJ2-1
ATSRDVGVANGYT	TRBV15	TRBJ1-2
ASSTLPGALYEQY	TRBV11-2	TRBJ2-7
ASSRTKGGETQY	TRBV4-1	TRBJ2-5
ASRKEVNTEAF	TRBV6-1	TRBJ1-1
ASSWGLGFSNSPLH	TRBV7-2	TRBJ1-6
ASSRGLAVTDTQY	TRBV4-1	TRBJ2-3
ATKQEGNTGELF	TRBV24-1	TRBJ2-2
ASTTTGLNTEAF	TRBV19	TRBJ1-1
ASSGTGDYEQY	TRBV18	TRBJ2-7
ATHPGQGGTGELF	TRBV7-9	TRBJ2-2
ASSTDRDPNQPQH	TRBV12-3/TRBV12-4	TRBJ1-5
ASSLDRSPGDGYT	TRBV11-2	TRBJ1-2